The T cell receptor (beta chain) described here comes from a study of cytomegalovirus exposure and HLA in healthy donors. CDR3 length: 14 amino acids. V lost 8 bases, J lost 4 bases, and 14 bases lay in between. Germline CDR1 and CDR2: ENHRY and SYGVKD. This clone showed up just once. Its antigen is not identified. Sequencing was performed with immunoSEQ multiplex PCR; in TCRdb, only in-frame clones are kept and a portion is missing. Among tens of thousands of clones, approximately 97% were seen once, and the ten largest hold around 1.5%. Study outcomes and limitations: The investigators catalogued about 170 TCR beta chains as cytomegalovirus-associated. For cytomegalovirus status, the classifier reportedly gave diagnoses with high specificity and sensitivity.

Specimen: PBMCs. This TCR was recovered from a woman aged 18 to 35 in good health and CMV-seropositive. The chain links TRBV10-3 to TRBJ1-4; D remains ambiguous. The CDR3 region has the DNA TGTGCCATCTCGAGGGATTGGGGTAATGAAAAACTGTTTTTT. This encodes CAISRDWGNEKLFF.